This TCR beta chain was captured in a study of blood T cell repertoires in COVID-19. The repertoire was sequenced with immunoSEQ multiplex PCR; TCRdb's copy has only in-frame clones and lacks some. The sample shows about 170,000 clones, 82% of them seen only once. This TCR was recovered from a woman between 40 and 50 years old with COVID-19, enrolled during active disease. The sample consisted of peripheral blood.

The CDR3 DNA reads TGTGCCAGCAGCCAAGCCGGACAGGGGGTTTATGGCTACACCTTC. As protein: CASSQAGQGVYGYTF. The chain has TRBV7-3 and TRBJ1-2; 10 nucleotides line up with TRBD1. CDR1 and CDR2 (germline): SGHTA, FQGTGA. The CDR3 is 15 residues long. The V and J ends lost 5 bases and 5 bases, in that order; junction bases with no gene match: 8.